This T cell receptor (beta chain) comes out of a study of OX40 agonist ivuxolimab in advanced cancers. At the level of the study: Allowance was made for prior anti-PD-1, anti-PD-L1 or anti-CTLA-4 therapy, and about 44% had some. The study, taken as a whole, reports: CD8+ T cells showed, on average, more clonal expansion than CD4+ cells. Both blood CD4+ and CD8+ T cells showed clonal growth by week 6 at 0.1 to 3.0 mg/kg.

Deletions cut 9 bases from V and 0 bases from J, with 14 bases between. Germline V gives CDR1 LNHDA, CDR2 SQIVND (reference sequence). The CDR3 spans 15 residues. Method: immunoSEQ multiplex PCR; TCRdb's copy keeps in-frame clones and lacks some. Of some 60,000 clones listed, approximately 83% are singletons. Concerning this clone itself: Its antigen is currently unknown.

This TCR was recovered from an adult with an advanced solid tumor such as melanoma, head and neck, liver or kidney cancer. The rearrangement joins TRBV19 to TRBJ1-4; D uncertain. The starting material was CD4+ or CD8+ T cells sorted from blood, obtained in a trial of the OX40 agonist ivuxolimab. This CDR3 is CASNFGGSTNEKLFF. CDR3 in DNA: TGTGCCAGCAACTTCGGAGGCTCAACTAATGAAAAACTGTTTTTT.